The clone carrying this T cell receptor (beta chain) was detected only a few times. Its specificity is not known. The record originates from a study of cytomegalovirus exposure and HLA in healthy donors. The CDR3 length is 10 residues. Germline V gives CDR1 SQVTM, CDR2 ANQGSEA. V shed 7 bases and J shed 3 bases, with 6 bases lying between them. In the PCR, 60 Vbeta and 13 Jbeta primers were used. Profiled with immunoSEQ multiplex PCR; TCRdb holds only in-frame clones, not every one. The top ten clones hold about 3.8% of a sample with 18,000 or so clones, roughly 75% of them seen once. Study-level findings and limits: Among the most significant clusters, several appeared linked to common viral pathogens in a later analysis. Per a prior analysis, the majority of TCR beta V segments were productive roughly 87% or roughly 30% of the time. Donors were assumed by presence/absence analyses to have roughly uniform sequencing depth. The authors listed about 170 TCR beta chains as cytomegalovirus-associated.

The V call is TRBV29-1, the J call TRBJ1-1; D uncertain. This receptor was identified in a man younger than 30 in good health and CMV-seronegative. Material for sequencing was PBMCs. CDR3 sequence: CSAQDTEAFF. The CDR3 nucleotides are TGCAGCGCACAAGACACTGAAGCTTTCTTT.